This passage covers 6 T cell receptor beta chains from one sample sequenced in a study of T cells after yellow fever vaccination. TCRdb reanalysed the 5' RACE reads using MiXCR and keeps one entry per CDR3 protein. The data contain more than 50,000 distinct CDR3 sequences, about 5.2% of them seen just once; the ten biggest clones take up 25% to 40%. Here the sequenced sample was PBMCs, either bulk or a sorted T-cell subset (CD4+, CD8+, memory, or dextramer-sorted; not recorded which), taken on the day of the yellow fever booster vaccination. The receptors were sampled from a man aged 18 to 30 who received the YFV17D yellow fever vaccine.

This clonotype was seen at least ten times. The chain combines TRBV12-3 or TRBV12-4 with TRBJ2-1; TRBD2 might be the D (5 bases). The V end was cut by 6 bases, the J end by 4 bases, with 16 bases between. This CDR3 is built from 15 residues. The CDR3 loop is CASSQGRDGYNEQFF. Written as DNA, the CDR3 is TGTGCCAGCAGCCAAGGACGGGATGGGTACAATGAGCAGTTCTTC.

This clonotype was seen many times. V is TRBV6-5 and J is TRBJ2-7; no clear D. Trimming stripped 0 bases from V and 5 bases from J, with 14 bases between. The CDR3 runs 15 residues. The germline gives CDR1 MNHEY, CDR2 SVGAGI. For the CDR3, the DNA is TGTGCCAGCAGTTACTCTGGAGACACCTGGGACGAGCAGTACTTC. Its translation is CASSYSGDTWDEQYF.

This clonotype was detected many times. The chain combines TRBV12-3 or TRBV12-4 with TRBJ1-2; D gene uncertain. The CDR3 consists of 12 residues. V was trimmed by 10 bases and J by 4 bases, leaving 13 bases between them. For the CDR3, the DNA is TGTGCCATCTCGAGGTACCCCTATGGCTACACCTTC. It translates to CAISRYPYGYTF.

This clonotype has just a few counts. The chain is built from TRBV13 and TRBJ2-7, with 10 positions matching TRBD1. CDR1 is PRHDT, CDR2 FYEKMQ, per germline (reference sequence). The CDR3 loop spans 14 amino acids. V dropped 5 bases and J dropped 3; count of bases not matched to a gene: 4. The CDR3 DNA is TGTGCCAGCAGCATGGGACAGGGGAACTACGAGCAGTACTTC. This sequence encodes CASSMGQGNYEQYF.

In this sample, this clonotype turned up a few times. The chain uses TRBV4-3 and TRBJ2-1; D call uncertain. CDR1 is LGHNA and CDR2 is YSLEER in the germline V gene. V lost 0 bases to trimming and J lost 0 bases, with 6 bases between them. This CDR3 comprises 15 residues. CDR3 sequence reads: CASSQDASSYNEQFF. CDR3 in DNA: TGCGCCAGCAGCCAAGATGCGAGCTCCTACAATGAGCAGTTCTTC.

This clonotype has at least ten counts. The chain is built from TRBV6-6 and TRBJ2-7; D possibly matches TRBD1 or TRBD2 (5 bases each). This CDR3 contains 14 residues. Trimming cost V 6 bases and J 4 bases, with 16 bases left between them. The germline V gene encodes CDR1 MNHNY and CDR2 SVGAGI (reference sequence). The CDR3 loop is CASRSPGPRYEQYV. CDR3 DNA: TGTGCCAGCAGGTCTCCGGGACCGAGATACGAGCAGTACGTC.